This TCR beta chain came from a study of T cell responses to AZD1222 COVID-19 vaccine. Whole-study findings and limits: A mostly white British donor set with more females was recruited, and clonal diversity was possibly underestimated.

This table comes from immunoSEQ multiplex PCR, and its TCRdb copy is limited to in-frame clones, with some not included. This sample has about 120,000 clones, with 87% found just once. This clone was counted once. Its antigen remains unidentified. This sequence was found in an adult in good health. The input for sequencing was peripheral blood, taken on day 0 of AZD1222 vaccination.

CDR3 sequence (DNA): TGTGCCATCAGTCGGACGGACAGGGGAATCGGGGAGGCTGAAGCTTTCTTT. It translates to CAISRTDRGIGEAEAFF. This chain links TRBV10-3 with TRBJ1-1, with 9 bases identical to TRBD1. This CDR3 has 17 residues. The trim removed 5 bases at V and 6 bases at J, leaving 16 bases unmatched. The germline V gene has CDR1 ENHRY and CDR2 SYGVKD.